These T cell receptor beta chains were read from a single sample in a study of blood T cell repertoires in COVID-19. Here immunoSEQ multiplex PCR was the method, and the copy in TCRdb shows in-frame clones only, minus some. There are about 200,000 clones in the sample; roughly nine tenths occur only once, and over 0.75% lies in the top ten. The sequencing sample was made of peripheral blood. These receptors originate from a man in his fifties or sixties with COVID-19, enrolled during active disease. Both conserved end residues are part of each CDR3. The D gene is left open where the match is weak. For some rows the clone size is stated as once, few or many, or as a class when expanded; others skip it.

clone size	D gene	CDR3 length	V gene	J gene	CDR3 DNA	CDR3 protein
once	TRBD1	15	TRBV7-2	TRBJ2-1	TGTGCCAGCAGCCAAACAGGGGGCGCGTACAATGAGCAGTTCTTC	CASSQTGGAYNEQFF
once	-	13	TRBV30	TRBJ2-5	TGTGCCTGGAGTGTACAAGCGGGAGAGACCCAGTACTTC	CAWSVQAGETQYF
-	TRBD2	14	TRBV5-1	TRBJ2-7	TGCGCCAGCAGCTTTCTAGCGGGGGCTAACGAGCAGTACTTC	CASSFLAGANEQYF
-	-	15	TRBV4-1	TRBJ1-5	TGCGCCAGCAGCCAAGGTGGGCAGTACAATCAGCCCCAGCATTTT	CASSQGGQYNQPQHF
-	TRBD2	16	TRBV19	TRBJ2-1	TGTGCCAGTAGTATTAGTCCCACGACTAGCGGGATACTACAGTTCTTC	CASSISPTTSGILQFF
-	TRBD2	15	TRBV5-4	TRBJ2-5	TGTGCCAGCAGTTCATCTAGCGGGGGTCAAGAGACCCAGTACTTC	CASSSSSGGQETQYF
-	-	14	TRBV7-9	TRBJ2-1	TGTGCCAGCACGGACTGGCTTGTGGTGAATGAGCAGTTCTTC	CASTDWLVVNEQFF
-	TRBD1	14	TRBV11-2	TRBJ1-1	TGTGCCAGCACACCAGGGGGGTCATGGACTGAAGCTTTCTTT	CASTPGGSWTEAFF
-	TRBD2	12	TRBV12-3/TRBV12-4	TRBJ2-1	TGTGCCAGCAGTCGGGGGACTACGGGACAGTTCTTC	CASSRGTTGQFF
once	-	16	TRBV2	TRBJ2-3	TGTGCCAGCAGTCCGACCAGGGCCCCGGTCACAGATACGCAGTATTTT	CASSPTRAPVTDTQYF